This T cell receptor (beta chain) was sequenced for a study of blood T cell repertoires in COVID-19. Study context: COVID-19 samples collected from the United States, Italy and Spain covered acute and convalescent phases. PBMCs, B-cell-depleted T cells, or T cells were the source of the cDNA or gDNA that made up the material.

In germline, CDR1 is SGHRS, CDR2 YFSETQ. The trim removed 4 bases at V and 5 bases at J, leaving 7 bases unmatched. The CDR3 length is 14 residues. In the study's own analysis: Using reference gene primer amplification, nucleated cell counts were estimated. Measured with immunoSEQ multiplex PCR; TCRdb has only the in-frame clones, and not every one. V and J calls plus clone size are reproduced from that table; the DNA served to infer D and trimming. In the table there are approximately 90,000 clones, roughly 86% of which are singletons. The sample taken for sequencing was peripheral blood. V usage is TRBV5-1 and J usage is TRBJ2-3; 7 bases align to TRBD1. This receptor was taken from a human donor in a cohort sampled during active COVID-19. The CDR3 sequence is CASSAEGGRDTQYF. CDR3 coding DNA: TGCGCCAGCAGCGCCGAAGGGGGCAGAGATACGCAGTATTTT.